These T cell receptor beta chains were read from a single sample in a study of T cells in Graves' hyperthyroidism and ophthalmopathy. TCRdb reprocessed the multiplex PCR reads with MiXCR, giving one entry per CDR3 protein. The table has 650,000 to 750,000 distinct CDR3 sequences, 14% seen once. Sequencing input: blood. The receptors derive from a young woman with Graves' hyperthyroidism. Each CDR3 is given with its conserved first and last residue. D genes are given only for firm matches. Not every row has a clone size; where given, it reads once, few, many or a size class.

CDR3	DNA	J	length	size	V	D
CATSRDTDRGNSPLHF	TGTGCCACCAGCAGAGATACGGACAGGGGAAATTCACCCCTCCACTTT	TRBJ1-6	16	many	TRBV15	TRBD1
CASSSERESSYNEQFF	TGTGCCAGCAGCTCCGAGCGGGAGTCGTCCTACAATGAGCAGTTCTTC	TRBJ2-1	16	NA	TRBV7-9	TRBD2
CSAKGLAAYNEQFF	TGCAGTGCTAAAGGACTAGCGGCCTACAATGAGCAGTTCTTC	TRBJ2-1	14	many	TRBV20-1	TRBD2
CAWRIGISEAFF	TGTGCCTGGAGGATTGGGATTTCTGAAGCTTTCTTT	TRBJ1-1	12	many	TRBV30	NA
CASSFPTGTSGYTF	TGTGCCAGCAGCTTCCCGACAGGGACCAGTGGCTACACCTTC	TRBJ1-2	14	NA	TRBV7-8	TRBD1
CASSSRTNNEQFF	TGTGCCAGCTCAAGCCGGACGAACAATGAGCAGTTCTTC	TRBJ2-1	13	many	TRBV18	NA
CASSGQGSETQYF	TGTGCCAGCAGTGGACAGGGGTCCGAGACCCAGTACTTC	TRBJ2-5	13	many	TRBV6-1	TRBD1
CASSQRGTSANTGELFF	TGCGCCAGCAGCCAACGAGGGACTAGCGCGAACACCGGGGAGCTGTTTTTT	TRBJ2-2	17	NA	TRBV4-1	TRBD2
CASSLFRAFTGELFF	TGTGCCAGCAGCTTATTCAGGGCATTCACCGGGGAGCTGTTTTTT	TRBJ2-2	15	many	TRBV11-2	NA
CASSYQKGANYGYTF	TGTGCCAGCAGTTACCAAAAGGGGGCTAACTATGGCTACACCTTC	TRBJ1-2	15	many	TRBV6-5	NA
CASSPSLAATGELFF	TGTGCCAGCAGCCCCTCCTTAGCGGCCACCGGGGAGCTGTTTTTT	TRBJ2-2	15	few	TRBV7-2	NA
CASSSVAGGPVEQYF	TGTGCCAGCAGTTCTGTAGCGGGAGGGCCTGTGGAGCAGTACTTC	TRBJ2-7	15	many	TRBV28	TRBD2
CASHPGLVQTYNEQFF	TGTGCCAGCCATCCGGGCCTAGTACAGACATACAATGAGCAGTTCTTC	TRBJ2-1	16	many	TRBV2	NA
CASSPSGIGRNEQFF	TGCGCCAGCAGCCCCTCGGGAATTGGACGCAATGAGCAGTTCTTC	TRBJ2-1	15	many	TRBV5-1	NA
CASRETIYNEQFF	TGTGCCAGCAGGGAGACTATATACAATGAGCAGTTCTTC	TRBJ2-1	13	few	TRBV12-3/TRBV12-4	NA
CASSTTGTVFAYEQYF	TGTGCCAGTAGTACCACAGGGACAGTGTTTGCCTACGAGCAGTACTTC	TRBJ2-7	16	NA	TRBV19	TRBD1
CASSFLTSGRNEQFF	TGTGCCAGTAGTTTCCTGACTAGCGGGAGGAATGAGCAGTTCTTC	TRBJ2-1	15	NA	TRBV19	TRBD2
CASSMGRGVSPYEQYF	TGTGCCAGTAGTATGGGTAGGGGGGTGTCCCCCTACGAGCAGTACTTC	TRBJ2-7	16	few	TRBV7-9	NA
CASSAGTSGSYEQYF	TGTGCCAGCAGTGCCGGGACTAGCGGCTCCTACGAGCAGTACTTC	TRBJ2-7	15	many	TRBV25-1	TRBD2
CASSPKSGGTERYNEQFF	TGTGCCAGCAGCCCAAAGTCCGGCGGGACCGAACGCTACAATGAGCAGTTCTTC	TRBJ2-1	18	many	TRBV7-9	NA
CASSFHTGGRETQYF	TGTGCCAGCAGTTTCCATACAGGGGGCAGGGAGACCCAGTACTTC	TRBJ2-5	15	many	TRBV12-3/TRBV12-4	TRBD1
CSANFEGFSYEQYF	TGCAGTGCCAACTTTGAGGGGTTCTCCTACGAGCAGTACTTC	TRBJ2-7	14	few	TRBV20-1	NA
CASSVAAGQETQYF	TGTGCCAGCAGCGTAGCCGCGGGTCAAGAGACCCAGTACTTC	TRBJ2-5	14	NA	TRBV9	NA
CASSVDPQKDEQFF	TGTGCCAGCAGCGTAGACCCTCAGAAGGATGAGCAGTTCTTC	TRBJ2-1	14	many	TRBV9	NA
CASTEGGTWNYGYTF	TGTGCCAGCACCGAGGGTGGTACATGGAACTATGGCTACACCTTC	TRBJ1-2	15	NA	TRBV6-1	NA
CASSFSLGGGTEAFF	TGTGCCAGCAGCTTTTCGCTAGGGGGTGGCACTGAAGCTTTCTTT	TRBJ1-1	15	NA	TRBV5-5	NA